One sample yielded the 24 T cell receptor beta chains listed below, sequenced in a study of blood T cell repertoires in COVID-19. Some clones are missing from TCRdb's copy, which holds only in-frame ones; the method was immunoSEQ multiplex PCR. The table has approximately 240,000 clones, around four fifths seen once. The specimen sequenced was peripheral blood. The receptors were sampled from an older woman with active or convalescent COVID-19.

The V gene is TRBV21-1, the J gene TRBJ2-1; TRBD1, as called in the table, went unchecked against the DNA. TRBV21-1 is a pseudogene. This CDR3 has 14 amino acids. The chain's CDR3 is CASRQTRLFNEQFF. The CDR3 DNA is TGTGCCAGCAGACAGACCAGGTTATTCAATGAGCAGTTCTTC.

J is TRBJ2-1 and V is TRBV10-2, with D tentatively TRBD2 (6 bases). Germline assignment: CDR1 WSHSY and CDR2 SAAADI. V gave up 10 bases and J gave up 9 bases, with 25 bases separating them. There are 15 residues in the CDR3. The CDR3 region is CATDPGTPRGSEQFF. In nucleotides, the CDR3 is TGCGCCACCGACCCCGGGACTCCCAGAGGGAGTGAGCAGTTCTTC.

DNA of the CDR3: TGTGCCAGCAGCCAAGATCGTCAGGGGACAGTACCCACCGGGGAGCTGTTTTTT. Its translation: CASSQDRQGTVPTGELFF. This chain joins TRBV3-1 (or the pseudogene TRBV3-2) and TRBJ2-2; 7 bases fit TRBD1. The CDR3 totals 18 residues. CDR1 LGHDT and CDR2 YNNKEL come from the germline V gene (reference sequence). The V segment lost 0 bases and the J segment 4 bases; nucleotides outside the gene matches: 11.

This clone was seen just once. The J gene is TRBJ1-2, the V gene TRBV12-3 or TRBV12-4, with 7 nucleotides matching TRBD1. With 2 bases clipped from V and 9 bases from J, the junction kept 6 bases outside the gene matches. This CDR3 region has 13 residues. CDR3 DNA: TGTGCCAGCAGTTTATGGGACAGCCAGAGCTACACCTTC. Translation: CASSLWDSQSYTF.

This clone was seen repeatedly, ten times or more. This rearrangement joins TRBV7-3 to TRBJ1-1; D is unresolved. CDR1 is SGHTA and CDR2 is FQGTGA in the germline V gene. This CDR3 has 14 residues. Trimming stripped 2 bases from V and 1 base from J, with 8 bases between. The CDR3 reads CASSLEGWNTEAFF. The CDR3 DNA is TGTGCCAGCAGCTTAGAGGGCTGGAACACTGAAGCTTTCTTT.

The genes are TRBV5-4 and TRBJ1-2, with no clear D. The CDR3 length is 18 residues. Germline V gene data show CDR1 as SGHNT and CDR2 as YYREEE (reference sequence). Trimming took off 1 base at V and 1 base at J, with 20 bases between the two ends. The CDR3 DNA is TGTGCCAGCAGCTTGATTCAGGTGTACACAAAAGTTAACTATGGCTACACCTTC. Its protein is CASSLIQVYTKVNYGYTF.

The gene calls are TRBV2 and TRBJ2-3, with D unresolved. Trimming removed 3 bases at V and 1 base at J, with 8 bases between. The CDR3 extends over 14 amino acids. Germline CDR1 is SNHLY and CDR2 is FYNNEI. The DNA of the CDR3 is TGTGCCAGCAGTGATAGTATCGGCACAGATACGCAGTATTTT. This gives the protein CASSDSIGTDTQYF.

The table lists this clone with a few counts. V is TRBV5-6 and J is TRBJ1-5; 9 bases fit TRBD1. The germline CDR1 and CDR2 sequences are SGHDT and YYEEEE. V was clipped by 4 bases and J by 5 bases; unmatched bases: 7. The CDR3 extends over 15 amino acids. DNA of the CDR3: TGTGCCAGCAGCCGGACAGGGGCAGGAGATCAGCCCCAGCATTTT. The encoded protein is CASSRTGAGDQPQHF.

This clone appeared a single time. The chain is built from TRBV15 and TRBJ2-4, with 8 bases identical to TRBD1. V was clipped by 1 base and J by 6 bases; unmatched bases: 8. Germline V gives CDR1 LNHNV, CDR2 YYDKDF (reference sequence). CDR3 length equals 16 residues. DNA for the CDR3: TGTGCCACCAGCAGAGGCGGCCGACAGGGGCGAAACATTCAGTACTTC. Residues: CATSRGGRQGRNIQYF.

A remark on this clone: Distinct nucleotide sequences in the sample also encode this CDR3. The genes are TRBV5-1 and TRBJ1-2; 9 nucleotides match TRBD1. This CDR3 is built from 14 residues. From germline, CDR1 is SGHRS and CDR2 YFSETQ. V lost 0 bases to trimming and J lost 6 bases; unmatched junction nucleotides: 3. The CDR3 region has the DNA TGCGCCAGCAGCTTGGGACAGGGGGGCAATGGCTACACCTTC. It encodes CASSLGQGGNGYTF.

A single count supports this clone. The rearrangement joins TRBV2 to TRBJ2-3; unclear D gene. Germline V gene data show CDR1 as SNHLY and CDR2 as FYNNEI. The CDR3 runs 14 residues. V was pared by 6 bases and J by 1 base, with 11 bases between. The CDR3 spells CASRSRRGTDTQYF. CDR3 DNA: TGTGCCAGCAGATCCCGACGGGGCACAGATACGCAGTATTTT.

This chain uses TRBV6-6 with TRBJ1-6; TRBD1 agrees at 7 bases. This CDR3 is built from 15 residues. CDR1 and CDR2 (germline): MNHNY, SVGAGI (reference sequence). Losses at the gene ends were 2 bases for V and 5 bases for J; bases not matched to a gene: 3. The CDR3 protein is CASSYTGADNSPLHF. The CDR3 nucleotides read TGTGCCAGCAGTTACACAGGGGCAGATAATTCACCCCTCCACTTT.

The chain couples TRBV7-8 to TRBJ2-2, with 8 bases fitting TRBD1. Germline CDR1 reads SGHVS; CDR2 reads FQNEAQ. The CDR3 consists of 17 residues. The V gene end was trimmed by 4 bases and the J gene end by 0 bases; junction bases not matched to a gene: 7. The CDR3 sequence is CASSSRTGRTNTGELFF. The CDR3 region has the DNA TGTGCCAGCAGCTCCCGGACAGGGCGAACGAACACCGGGGAGCTGTTTTTT.

CDR3 nucleotide sequence: TGTGCCAGCAGTAGCGATATAGTTGGTGAGCAGTTCTTC. Amino acid sequence: CASSSDIVGEQFF. The chain carries TRBV6-5 and TRBJ2-1; D is uncertain. The germline V gene encodes CDR1 MNHEY and CDR2 SVGAGI. The CDR3 spans 13 residues. V was shortened by 5 bases and J by 9 bases, with 14 bases between the two germline ends.

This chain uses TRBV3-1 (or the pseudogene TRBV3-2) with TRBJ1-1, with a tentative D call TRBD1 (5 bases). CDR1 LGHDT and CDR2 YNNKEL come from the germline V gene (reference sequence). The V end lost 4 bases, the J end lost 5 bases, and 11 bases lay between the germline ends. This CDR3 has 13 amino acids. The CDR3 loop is CASSRNSGTEAFF. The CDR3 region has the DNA TGTGCCAGCAGCCGGAACTCAGGGACTGAAGCTTTCTTT.

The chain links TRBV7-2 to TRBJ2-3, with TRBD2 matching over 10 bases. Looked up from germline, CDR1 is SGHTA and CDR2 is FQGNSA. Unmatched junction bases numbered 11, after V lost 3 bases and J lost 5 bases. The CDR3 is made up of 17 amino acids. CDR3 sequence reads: CASSFRSRLAGEDTQYF. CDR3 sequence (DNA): TGTGCCAGCAGCTTCCGGTCGAGACTAGCGGGTGAAGATACGCAGTATTTT.

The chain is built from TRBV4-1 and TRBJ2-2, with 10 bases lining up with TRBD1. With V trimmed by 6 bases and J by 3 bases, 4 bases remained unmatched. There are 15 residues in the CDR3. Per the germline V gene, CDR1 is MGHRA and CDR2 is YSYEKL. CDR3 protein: CASSPGTGDTGELFF. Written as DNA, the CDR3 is TGCGCCAGCAGTCCCGGGACAGGGGACACCGGGGAGCTGTTTTTT.

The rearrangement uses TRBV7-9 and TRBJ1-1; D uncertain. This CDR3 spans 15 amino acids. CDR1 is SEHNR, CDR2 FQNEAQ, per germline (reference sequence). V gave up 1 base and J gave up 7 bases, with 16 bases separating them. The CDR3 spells CASSLVPSGGNEAFF. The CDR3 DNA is TGTGCCAGCAGCTTAGTGCCCTCGGGAGGGAATGAAGCTTTCTTT. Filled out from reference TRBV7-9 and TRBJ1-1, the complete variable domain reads DTGVSQNPRHKITKRGQNVTFRCDPISEHNRLYWYRQTLGQGPEFLTYFQNEAQLEKSRLLSDRFSAERPKGSFSTLEIQRTEQGDSAMYLCASSLVPSGGNEAFFGQGTRLTVV.

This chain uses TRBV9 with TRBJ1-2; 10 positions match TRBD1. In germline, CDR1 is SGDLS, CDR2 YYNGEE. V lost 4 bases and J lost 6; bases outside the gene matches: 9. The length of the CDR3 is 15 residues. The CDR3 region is CASSTLTGGDDGYTF. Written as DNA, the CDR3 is TGTGCCAGCAGCACCCTGACAGGGGGCGACGATGGCTACACCTTC.

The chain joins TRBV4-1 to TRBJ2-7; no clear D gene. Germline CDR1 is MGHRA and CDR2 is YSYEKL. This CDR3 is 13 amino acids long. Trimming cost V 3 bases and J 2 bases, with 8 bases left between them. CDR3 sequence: CASSHGLAYEQYF. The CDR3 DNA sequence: TGCGCCAGCAGCCACGGTCTTGCCTACGAGCAGTACTTC.

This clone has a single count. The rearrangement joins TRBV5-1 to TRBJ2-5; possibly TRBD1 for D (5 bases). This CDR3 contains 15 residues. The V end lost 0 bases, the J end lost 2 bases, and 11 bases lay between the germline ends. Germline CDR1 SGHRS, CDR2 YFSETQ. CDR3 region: CASSLGRVGQETQYF. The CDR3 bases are TGCGCCAGCAGCTTGGGCAGGGTAGGGCAAGAGACCCAGTACTTC.

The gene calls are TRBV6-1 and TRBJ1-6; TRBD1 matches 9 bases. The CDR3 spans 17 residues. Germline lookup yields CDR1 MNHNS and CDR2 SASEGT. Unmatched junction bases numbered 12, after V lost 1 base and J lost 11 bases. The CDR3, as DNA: TGTGCCAGCAGTGAAGGGGGACAGGGCGTCGGAAGGCCACCCCTCCACTTT. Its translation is CASSEGGQGVGRPPLHF.

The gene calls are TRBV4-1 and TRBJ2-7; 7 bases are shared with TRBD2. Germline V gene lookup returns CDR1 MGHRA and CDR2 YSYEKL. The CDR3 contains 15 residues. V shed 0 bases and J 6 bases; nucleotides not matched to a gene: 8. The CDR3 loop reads CASSQDLTGGREQYF. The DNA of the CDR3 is TGCGCCAGCAGCCAAGATCTGACGGGAGGTCGCGAGCAGTACTTC.

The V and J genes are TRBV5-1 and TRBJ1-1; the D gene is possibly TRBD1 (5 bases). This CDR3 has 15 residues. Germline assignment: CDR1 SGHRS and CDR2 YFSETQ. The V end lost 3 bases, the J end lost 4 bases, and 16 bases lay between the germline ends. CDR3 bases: TGCGCCAGCAGCTCGGGGGTAGGGTCGACCACTGAAGCTTTCTTT. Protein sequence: CASSSGVGSTTEAFF.